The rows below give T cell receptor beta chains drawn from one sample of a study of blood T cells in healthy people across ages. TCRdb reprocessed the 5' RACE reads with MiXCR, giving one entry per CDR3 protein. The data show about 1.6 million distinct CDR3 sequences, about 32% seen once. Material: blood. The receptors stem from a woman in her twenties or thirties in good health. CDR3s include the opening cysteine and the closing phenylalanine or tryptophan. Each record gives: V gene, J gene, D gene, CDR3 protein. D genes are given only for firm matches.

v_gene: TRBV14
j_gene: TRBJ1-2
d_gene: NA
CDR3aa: CASSQEARDGYTF

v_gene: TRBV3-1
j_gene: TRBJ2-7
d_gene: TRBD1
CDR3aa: CASSTGQGADEQYF

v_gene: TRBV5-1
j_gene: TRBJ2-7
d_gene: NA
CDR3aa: CASSLVSDNYEQYF

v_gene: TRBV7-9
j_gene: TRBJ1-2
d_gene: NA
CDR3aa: CASSIQGGSYGYTF

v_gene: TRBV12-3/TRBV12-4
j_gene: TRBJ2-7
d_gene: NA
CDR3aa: CASSSDYDYEQYF

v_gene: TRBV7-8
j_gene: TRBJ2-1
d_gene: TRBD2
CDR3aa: CASSLVVTSGLSPAEQFF

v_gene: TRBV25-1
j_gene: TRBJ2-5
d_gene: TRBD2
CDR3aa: CASSESSGVKTQYF

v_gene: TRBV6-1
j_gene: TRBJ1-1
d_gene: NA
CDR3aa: CASSEVGGGAEAFF

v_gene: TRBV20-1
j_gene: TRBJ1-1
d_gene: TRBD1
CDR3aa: CSARDRIKGGRAFF

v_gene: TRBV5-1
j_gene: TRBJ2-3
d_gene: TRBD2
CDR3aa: CASSLGTSGDTQYF

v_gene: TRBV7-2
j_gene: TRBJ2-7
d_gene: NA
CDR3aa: CASSLTGPAYEQYF

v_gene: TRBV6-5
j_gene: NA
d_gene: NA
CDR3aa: CASSYSSGVEETQYF

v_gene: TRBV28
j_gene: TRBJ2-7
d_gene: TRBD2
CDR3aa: CASSFGGIYEQYF

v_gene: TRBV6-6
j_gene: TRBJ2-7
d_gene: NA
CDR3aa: CASSPTDGSLSYEQYF

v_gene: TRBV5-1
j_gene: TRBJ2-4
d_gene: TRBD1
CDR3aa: CTSSEGTALAKNIQYF

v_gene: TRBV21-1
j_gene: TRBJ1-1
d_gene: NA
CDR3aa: CASSKLLTTTNTEAFF

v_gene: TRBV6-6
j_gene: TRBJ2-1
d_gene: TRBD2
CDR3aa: CASKGGGRGYNEQFF

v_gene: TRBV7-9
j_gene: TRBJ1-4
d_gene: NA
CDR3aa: CAGSPAGAGEKLFF

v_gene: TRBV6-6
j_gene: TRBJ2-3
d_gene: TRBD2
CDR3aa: CASAGLAKVDTQYF

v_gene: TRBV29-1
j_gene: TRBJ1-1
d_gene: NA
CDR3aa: CSVFSRNTEAFF

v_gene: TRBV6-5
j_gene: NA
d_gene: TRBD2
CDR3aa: CASSYSGLGGDYEQYF

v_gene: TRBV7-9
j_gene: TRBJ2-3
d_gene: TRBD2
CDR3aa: CASSSGKSTDTQYF

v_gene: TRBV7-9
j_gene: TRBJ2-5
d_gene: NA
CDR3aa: CASSSPQGYQETQYF

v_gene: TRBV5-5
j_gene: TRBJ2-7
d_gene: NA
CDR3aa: CASSPTDRGPSYEQYF

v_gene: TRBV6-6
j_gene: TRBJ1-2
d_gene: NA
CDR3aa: CASSRQAPGYGYTF

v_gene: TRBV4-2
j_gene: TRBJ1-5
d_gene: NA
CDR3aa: CASSPALGRVTDGNQPQHF

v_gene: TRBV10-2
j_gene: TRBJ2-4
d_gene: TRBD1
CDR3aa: CASSPQGAEDIQYF

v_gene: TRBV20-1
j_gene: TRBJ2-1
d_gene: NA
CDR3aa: CSARDRHPGLLNEQFF

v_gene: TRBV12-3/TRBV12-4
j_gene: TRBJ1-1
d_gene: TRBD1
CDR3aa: CASNIVGGQGLNTEAFF

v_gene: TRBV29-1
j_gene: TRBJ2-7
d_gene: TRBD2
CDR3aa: CSVSGTRHEQYF

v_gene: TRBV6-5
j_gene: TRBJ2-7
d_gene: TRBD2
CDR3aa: CASSPGLVEYYEQYF

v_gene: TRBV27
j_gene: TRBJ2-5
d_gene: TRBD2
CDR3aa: CASSPSMVAGYQETQYF

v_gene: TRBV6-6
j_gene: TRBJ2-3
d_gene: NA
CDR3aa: CASSYPSGQLGDTQYF

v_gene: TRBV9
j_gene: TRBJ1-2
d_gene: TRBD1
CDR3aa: CASQTGTGKSYGYTF

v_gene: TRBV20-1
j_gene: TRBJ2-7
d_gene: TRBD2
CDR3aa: CSARDPAGEDYEQYF

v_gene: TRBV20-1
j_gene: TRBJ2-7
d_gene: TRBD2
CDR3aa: CSANGTSGSDEQYF

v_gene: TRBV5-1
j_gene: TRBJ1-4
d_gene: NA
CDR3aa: CASSLIGGIEEKLFF

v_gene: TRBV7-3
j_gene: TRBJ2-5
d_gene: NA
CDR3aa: CASSPTQFQETQYF

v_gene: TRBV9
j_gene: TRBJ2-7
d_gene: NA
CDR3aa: CASSGLGAEQYF

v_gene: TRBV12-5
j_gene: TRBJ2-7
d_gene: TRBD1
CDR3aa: CASGLPVPGQGSYEQYF

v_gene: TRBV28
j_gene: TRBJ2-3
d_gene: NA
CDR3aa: CASNSGTSPTDTQYF

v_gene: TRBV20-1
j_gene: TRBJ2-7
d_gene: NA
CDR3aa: CSARGPGQRDYEQYF

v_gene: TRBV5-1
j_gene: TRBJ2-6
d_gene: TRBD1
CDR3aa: CASPEGDRGLHSGANVLTF

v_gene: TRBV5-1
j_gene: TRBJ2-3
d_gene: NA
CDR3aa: CASSLTILLTDTQYF

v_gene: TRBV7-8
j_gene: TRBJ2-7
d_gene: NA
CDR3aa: CASSFSPLSGRSGYEQYF

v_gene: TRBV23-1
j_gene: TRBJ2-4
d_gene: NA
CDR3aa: CASSHRGRVYLAKNIQYF

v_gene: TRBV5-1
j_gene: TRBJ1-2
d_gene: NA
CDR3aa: CASSFDSGGYNGYTF

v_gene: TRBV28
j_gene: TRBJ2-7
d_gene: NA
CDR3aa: CASRPLSLRSGGREQYF

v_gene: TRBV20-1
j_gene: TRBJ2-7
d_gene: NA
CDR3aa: CSVPFGVSYEQYF

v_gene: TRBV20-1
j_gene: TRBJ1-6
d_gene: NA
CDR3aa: CSARDHSQPLNSPLHF

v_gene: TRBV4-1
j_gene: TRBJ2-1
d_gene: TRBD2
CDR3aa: CASSQDLASGRSYNEQFF

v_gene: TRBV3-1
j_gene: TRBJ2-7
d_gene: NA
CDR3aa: CASSQAGSDYEQYF

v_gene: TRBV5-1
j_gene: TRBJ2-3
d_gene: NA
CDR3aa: CASSLFVGAAASDTRYF